This T cell receptor (beta chain) was sequenced for a study of neoadjuvant anti-PD-1 for oral cavity cancer (dated by TCRdb to the early 2020s). About the full investigation: Before curative-intent surgical resection, most patients were given three to four biweekly doses of nivolumab at 3 mg/kg. Responders were defined as patients with complete response, partial response or stable disease by RECIST 1.1; non-responders were defined as patients with progression. A roughly 30% response rate was observed in the parent correlative cohort, in which around 12 patients were included. Patients who did not progress were given a fourth nivolumab dose at about day 43 and had definitive surgical resection on days 50-56.

The label giving this sample's time point can be read as: after neoadjuvant nivolumab, at surgical resection. None of the patients had received prior systemic or radiation treatment, and all were newly diagnosed with stage II-IVA oral cavity squamous cell carcinoma. The cohort was composed of patients with HPV-negative, locally advanced oral cavity squamous cell carcinoma. Peripheral blood mononuclear cells were analyzed directly and were not maintained or expanded in culture. The samples were drawn from a longitudinal correlative study tied to a single-arm phase II trial testing neoadjuvant nivolumab in oral cavity squamous cell carcinoma. Subject-matched pre- and post-treatment PBMCs and tumors from three responders and three non-responders underwent genomic DNA-based TCRbeta sequencing. Peripheral blood mononuclear cells were collected before nivolumab treatment and were collected again after treatment, at the time of surgery. The Maxwell RSC DNA from Cells kit was used to isolate genomic DNA from PBMCs.

Points the paper makes about the study in general: The TCR analyses had only three patients in each response group, and the authors called for validation in larger cohorts. After neoadjuvant nivolumab, significantly higher T cell clonality (Gini index) was found within PBMCs in non-responders than in responders. A higher pretreatment blood Treg/Th17 ratio correlated with both higher pretreatment blood TCRbeta clonality and lower post-treatment tumor TCRbeta clonality.

Sequences SGHTA (CDR1) and FQGNSA (CDR2) are obtained from the germline V gene. V is pared back by 2 bases and J by 4 bases, with 14 bases lying between the germline termini. The CDR3 runs 15 residues from the cysteine to the phenylalanine. Solely the CDR3 DNA is kept, with 45 bases framed from the first base. For deep sequencing, each PBMC sample was run in six replicates, with libraries mostly built from about 510 ng of input genomic DNA. The immunoSEQ hsTCRbeta kit was used to prepare TCRbeta libraries according to the manufacturer's instructions. An Illumina NovaSeq 6000 S4 flow cell was used to sequence the final libraries, which had first been combined to 3 nM. Processing in the source paper ran as follows. The immunoSEQ Analyzer handled quality control and preprocessing of the raw data. The analysis was limited to productive rearrangements, and each clonotype was defined by a unique CDR3 amino acid sequence. Repertoire clonality was estimated as the Gini-Simpson index, computed with the R package tcR. Student's t test was used to compare Gini indices, and Pearson correlation was used to assess associations with tumor size change. The clones in this table, taken by TCRdb from immuneACCESS, are in-frame only. Not every clone is retained; where verified, under half of the shortfall comes from an unresolved V gene, and the cause of the rest is unknown. For V, J and clone size, that table is used; D and trimming come from the DNA. For this sample there are approximately 42,000 clones; about three quarters appear just once. Together, the top ten hold 4% to 5% of the sample.

Notes on this clone: Its antigen is unknown. Base qualities are not provided; no much larger clone lies one nucleotide away.

The clonotype comes from a person between 40 and 85 years old with oral cavity squamous cell carcinoma. This sample comprised PBMCs, obtained after nivolumab (anti-PD-1) treatment. This sequence uses TRBV7-2 and TRBJ1-2, with the D gene not clear enough to name. The CDR3 sequence is CASSLKAATGYGYTF. The nucleotides read TGTGCCAGCAGCTTAAAAGCAGCTACCGGCTATGGCTACACCTTC.